This T cell receptor (beta chain) was observed in a study of T cell repertoires in cytomegalovirus infection. In the study overall: Peptides in the study included HLA-C-restricted and HLA-B-restricted CMV epitopes. A matching HLA type, together with CMV infection, was signaled by public TCR beta signatures.

Via MiXCR, TCRdb re-called the reads, giving one row per CDR3 protein. The sample lists 640,000 or so distinct CDR3 sequences; roughly a third were seen once. Study-wide results and caveats: Frequencies of public TCR beta families were cumulated, and this identified carriers of CMV plus the relevant HLA. HLA-C-restricted, CMV-specific TCR beta clonotypes were dominant ex vivo.

In its sample, this clonotype was seen a few times. The antigen remains undetermined. The germline V and J ends were trimmed by 0 bases and 8 bases, with 15 bases remaining between them. This CDR3 has 15 amino acids. CDR1 and CDR2 (germline): SGHRS, YFSETQ. The chain has TRBV5-1 and TRBJ2-1; tentatively, D is TRBD2 (5 bases). This specimen consisted of cultured PBMCs, obtained from culture after CMV antigen stimulation. This clonotype originated in a human donor in good health (CMV status not recorded). Some clones in this sample may be carry-over from other donors' samples. CDR3 bases: TGCGCCAGCAGCTTGGCCCCTTTGGGAGTCGATGAGCAGTTCTTC. This codes for CASSLAPLGVDEQFF.